These 23 T cell receptor beta chains originate from one sample sequenced in a study of CD8+CD57+ T cells in acquired aplastic anemia. The template for TCR beta VDJ and CDR3 sequence profiling was genomic DNA. Using its own MiXCR run on the reads, TCRdb lists one record per CDR3 protein. The repertoire holds around 180,000 distinct CDR3 sequences, about half seen once, with about 1.8% in the top ten. CD8+CD57+ cell expansion, shown by flow cytometry, had occurred in the patients selected for sequencing. Sequencing used sorted CD4+, CD8+, or CD8+CD57+ T cells (not recorded which) from PBMCs. These receptors all come from a human donor with aplastic anemia.

The chain employs TRBV3-1 and TRBJ2-5, with no clear D. Trimming took off 0 bases at V and 2 bases at J, with 16 bases between the two ends. Germline CDR1 is LGHDT and CDR2 is YNNKEL (reference sequence). The CDR3 contains 17 residues. This chain's CDR3 is CASSQEGWGTKQETQYF. CDR3 coding DNA: TGTGCCAGCAGCCAAGAAGGGTGGGGAACGAAACAAGAGACCCAGTACTTC.

V is TRBV7-2 and J is TRBJ2-5, with D possibly TRBD1 on 5 matching bases. The CDR3 runs 15 residues. CDR1 is SGHTA and CDR2 is FQGNSA in the germline V gene. V was cut by 6 bases and J by 2 bases, with 16 bases left in between. This CDR3 is CASSRGPYAQETQYF. CDR3 sequence (DNA): TGTGCCAGCAGTAGGGGCCCGTACGCGCAAGAGACCCAGTACTTC. The variable domain in full, completed from reference TRBV7-2 and TRBJ2-5, reads GAGVSQSPSNKVTEKGKDVELRCDPISGHTALYWYRQSLGQGLEFLIYFQGNSAPDKSGLPSDRFSAERTGGSVSTLTIQRTQQEDSAVYLCASSRGPYAQETQYFGPGTRLLVL.

The V call is TRBV7-8, the J call TRBJ2-7; D not certain. The CDR3 has 13 amino acids. Germline CDR1 and CDR2: SGHVS and FQNEAQ. V was shortened by 3 bases and J by 2 bases, with 8 bases between the two germline ends. The DNA for the CDR3 is TGTGCCAGCAGCTTTGGGTCTCCCTACGAGCAGTACTTC. Translating gives CASSFGSPYEQYF.

This clonotype occurred many times. This chain links TRBV9 with TRBJ2-3; a weak D match, TRBD2 (6 bases). V lost 3 bases and J 8 bases, leaving 19 bases between the germline ends. Looked up from germline, CDR1 is SGDLS and CDR2 is YYNGEE. The CDR3 is 15 amino acids. The CDR3, as DNA: TGTGCCAGCAGCGCCATCGGGGGTACACAGATTACGCAGTATTTT. Translated: CASSAIGGTQITQYF. The full variable domain, in which reference TRBV9 and TRBJ2-3 provide the parts outside the CDR3, is DSGVTQTPKHLITATGQRVTLRCSPRSGDLSVYWYQQSLDQGLQFLIQYYNGEERAKGNILERFSAQQFPDLHSELNLSSLELGDSALYFCASSAIGGTQITQYFGPGTRLTVL.

This clonotype has only a few counts. The J gene is TRBJ2-2, the V gene TRBV6-2 or TRBV6-3; 10 nucleotides line up with TRBD2. V was clipped by 0 bases and J by 5 bases; unmatched bases: 9. CDR1 is MNHEY, CDR2 SVGEGT, per germline. CDR3 length equals 18 residues. The CDR3 DNA sequence: TGTGCCAGCAGTTACTCGGGCGGCAGCGGGGGGGCGACCGGGGAGCTGTTTTTT. This codes for CASSYSGGSGGATGELFF.

As regards this clonotype: This clone may be a read error of a much larger clone one base away. The conserved final phenylalanine or tryptophan is absent from the CDR3, which likely points to a read error. V is TRBV5-4 and J is TRBJ2-1, with a weak D call TRBD1 (6 bases). Trimming shortened V by 2 bases and J by 7 bases, and 16 bases separated the two germline ends. This CDR3 contains 15 residues. Looked up from germline, CDR1 is SGHNT and CDR2 is YYREEE (reference sequence). The CDR3 bases are TGTGCCAGCAGCTTCAAGTCCACAGGGACGAATGAGCAGTTCCTC. As protein: CASSFKSTGTNEQFL.

This clonotype was counted ten times or more. The V call is TRBV9, the J call TRBJ2-1, with 7 bases identical to TRBD2. The CDR3 runs 14 residues. In germline, CDR1 is SGDLS, CDR2 YYNGEE. Unmatched junction bases numbered 4, after V lost 1 base and J lost 6 bases. The CDR3 DNA reads as TGTGCCAGCAGCGTATCTTCGGGGGGCAATGAGCAGTTCTTC. Protein: CASSVSSGGNEQFF.

This sequence joins TRBV9 and TRBJ2-3; D gene unclear. The V and J ends lost 3 bases and 2 bases respectively, with 13 bases between them. The germline V gene encodes CDR1 SGDLS and CDR2 YYNGEE. The CDR3 covers 15 residues. The chain's CDR3 is CASSATQANTDTQYF. The CDR3 nucleotides are TGTGCCAGCAGCGCCACTCAGGCTAACACAGATACGCAGTATTTT.

In this sample, this clonotype turned up many times. The rearrangement links TRBV7-2 to TRBJ1-2; D not resolved. This CDR3 contains 12 residues. Trimming took off 5 bases at V and 8 bases at J, with 12 bases between the two ends. Germline CDR1 SGHTA, CDR2 FQGNSA. The chain's CDR3 is CASSVGFRGYTF. CDR3 DNA sequence: TGTGCCAGCAGCGTAGGGTTCCGCGGCTACACCTTC. Variable domain in full (rest from reference TRBV7-2 and TRBJ1-2): GAGVSQSPSNKVTEKGKDVELRCDPISGHTALYWYRQSLGQGLEFLIYFQGNSAPDKSGLPSDRFSAERTGGSVSTLTIQRTQQEDSAVYLCASSVGFRGYTFGSGTRLTVV.

The chain has TRBV6-2 or TRBV6-3 and TRBJ1-2; 9 positions match TRBD1. CDR3 length equals 15 residues. V was pared by 6 bases and J by 9 bases, with 14 bases of the junction left unmatched. The V gene's germline CDR1 is MNHEY and CDR2 SVGEGT. CDR3 sequence reads: CASRGAGQGINCYTF. As DNA, the CDR3 is TGTGCCAGCAGGGGAGCGGGACAGGGAATTAACTGCTACACCTTC.

In the case of this clonotype: Compared with germline, one end of the junction differs, possibly owing to a read error. The rearrangement uses TRBV5-1 and TRBJ1-1; D ambiguous. The germline V gene has CDR1 SGHRS and CDR2 YFSETQ. There are 13 residues in the CDR3. The CDR3 sequence is CASSLAVRTEAFF. In nucleotides, the CDR3 is TGCGCCAGCAGCTTGGCCGTCAGGACTGAGGCTTTCTTT.

The rearrangement uses TRBV2 and TRBJ2-7; a weak D match, TRBD2 (5 bases). Trimming took off 6 bases at V and 2 bases at J, with 14 bases between the two ends. CDR1 is SNHLY, CDR2 FYNNEI, per germline. This CDR3 is built from 14 residues. The CDR3: CASSPRTQAYEQYF. The CDR3 DNA is TGTGCCAGCAGCCCCCGGACTCAGGCCTACGAGCAGTACTTC.

This clonotype has ten or more counts. The chain uses TRBV14 and TRBJ2-1; D unresolved. The CDR3 covers 13 residues. CDR1 SGHDN and CDR2 FVKESK come from the germline V gene. The V end lost 0 bases, the J end lost 9 bases, and 9 bases lay between the germline ends. The CDR3 sequence is CASSQDLRGEQFF. The DNA of the CDR3 is TGTGCCAGCAGCCAAGATCTGCGAGGTGAGCAGTTCTTC.

This clonotype was counted ten times or more. The rearrangement joins TRBV4-1 to TRBJ2-1, with 10 bases matching TRBD2. CDR1 and CDR2 (germline): MGHRA, YSYEKL. V lost 1 base to trimming and J lost 6 bases; unmatched junction nucleotides: 6. The CDR3 extends over 16 amino acids. The CDR3, as DNA: TGCGCCAGCAGCCAAGGAATAGCGGGGGGCTTCAATGAGCAGTTCTTC. This gives the protein CASSQGIAGGFNEQFF.

This clonotype came up many times. The chain is built from TRBV20-1 and TRBJ2-3, with TRBD2 matching 12 bases. V dropped 4 bases and J dropped 2; count of bases not matched to a gene: 7. Looked up from germline, CDR1 is DFQATT and CDR2 is SNEGSKA (reference sequence). CDR3 length equals 16 residues. The CDR3 sequence: CSATMTSGGYTDTQYF. The CDR3, as DNA: TGCAGTGCTACCATGACTAGCGGGGGTTACACAGATACGCAGTATTTT.

V is TRBV7-9 and J is TRBJ1-2, with 7 bases identical to TRBD1. CDR1 and CDR2 (germline): SEHNR, FQNEAQ (reference sequence). The trim removed 0 bases at V and 4 bases at J, leaving 2 bases unmatched. This CDR3 contains 14 residues. In nucleotides, the CDR3 is TGTGCCAGCAGCTTAGCGAGGGACAGCTATGGCTACACCTTC. This encodes CASSLARDSYGYTF.

The chain carries TRBV12-3 or TRBV12-4 and TRBJ1-5; 8 bases agree with TRBD1. The junction had 2 bases not matched to a gene; V was cut back by 5 bases and J by 5 bases. This CDR3 contains 13 residues. CDR3 in amino acids: CASSPQGDQPQHF. CDR3 coding DNA: TGTGCCAGCAGTCCACAGGGGGATCAGCCCCAGCATTTT.

The chain joins TRBV10-3 to TRBJ1-2; no clear D gene. This CDR3 comprises 15 residues. Germline CDR1 and CDR2: ENHRY and SYGVKD. V was pared by 10 bases and J by 4 bases, with 22 bases between. DNA for the CDR3: TGTGCCAGCAGCCTTACCCCCCGGGCCTTCTATGGCTACACCTTC. It is translated as CASSLTPRAFYGYTF.

This clonotype was picked up many times. The chain links TRBV11-2 to TRBJ1-3; D gene ambiguous. V was trimmed by 4 bases and J by 0 bases, leaving 16 bases between them. The CDR3 extends over 17 amino acids. The germline V gene encodes CDR1 SGHAT and CDR2 FQNNGV. The CDR3 DNA reads as TGTGCCAGCAGCTACATAGGGCCACAGAGCTCTGGAAACACCATATATTTT. Residues: CASSYIGPQSSGNTIYF.

This clonotype was observed many times. V usage is TRBV11-3 and J usage is TRBJ1-5, with D unresolved. This CDR3 region has 15 residues. Germline V gives CDR1 SGHNT, CDR2 YENEEA. The germline V and J ends were trimmed by 8 bases and 1 base, with 15 bases remaining between them. CDR3 sequence reads: CASSGGRRSNQPQHF. In DNA form, the CDR3 reads TGTGCCAGCTCCGGAGGCAGGCGGAGCAATCAGCCCCAGCATTTT. The full variable domain, in which reference TRBV11-3 and TRBJ1-5 provide the parts outside the CDR3, is EAGVVQSPRYKIIEKKQPVAFWCNPISGHNTLYWYLQNLGQGPELLIRYENEEAVDDSQLPKDRFSAERLKGVDSTLKIQPAELGDSAVYLCASSGGRRSNQPQHFGDGTRLSIL.

This clonotype was picked up many times. The chain joins TRBV5-1 to TRBJ2-5, with unresolved D. The CDR3 length is 16 residues. V lost 0 bases, J lost 1 base, and 13 bases lay in between. Germline assignment: CDR1 SGHRS and CDR2 YFSETQ. The CDR3 sequence is CASSLGGLVTQETQYF. DNA for the CDR3: TGCGCCAGCAGCTTGGGAGGCTTAGTCACCCAAGAGACCCAGTACTTC.

The V call is TRBV19, the J call TRBJ1-5, with D unclear. The CDR3 contains 14 residues. The V end was cut by 2 bases, the J end by 6 bases, with 11 bases between. Germline CDR1 reads LNHDA; CDR2 reads SQIVND (reference sequence). The CDR3: CASSIRQVGQPQHF. DNA of the CDR3: TGTGCCAGTAGTATACGGCAGGTTGGTCAGCCCCAGCATTTT.

There are a few counts of this clonotype. The chain joins TRBV7-3 to TRBJ1-1, with TRBD1 as a possible D gene (5 bases). CDR1 and CDR2 from the germline V gene are SGHTA and FQGTGA. The germline V and J ends were trimmed by 8 bases and 1 base, with 11 bases remaining between them. The CDR3 contains 13 residues. CDR3 amino acids: CASATQGNTEAFF. In DNA form, the CDR3 reads TGTGCCAGCGCTACGCAGGGGAACACTGAAGCTTTCTTT.